This T cell receptor beta chain was profiled in a study of Graves' ophthalmopathy and Graves' hyperthyroidism. This clonotype has ten or more counts. The CDR3 has 15 residues. Germline CDR1 is LNHNV and CDR2 is YYDKDF (reference sequence). V lost 0 bases and J lost 0; bases outside the gene matches: 2. TCR beta CDR3 amplification used RNA transcripts. Second-round multiplex PCR followed a first-round RT-PCR using HTBI primers. Each CDR3 protein gets one entry after TCRdb re-called the multiplex PCR reads with MiXCR. This repertoire shows about 660,000 distinct CDR3 sequences, just over 40% found once; its top ten account for 3% to 3.5%.

Sequenced sample: peripheral blood. The chain has TRBV15 and TRBJ2-7; the match to TRBD2 covers 7 bases. The sequence derives from an adult man with Graves' ophthalmopathy. This CDR3 is CATSREAGVSYEQYF. In DNA form, the CDR3 reads TGTGCCACCAGCAGAGAGGCGGGGGTCTCCTACGAGCAGTACTTC.